The 13 T cell receptor beta chains presented below share a single source sample, sequenced in a study of blood T cell repertoires in COVID-19 (TCRdb year 2020). The receptor library was made with the immunoSEQ multiplex PCR assay. The immuneACCESS repertoire file appears here via TCRdb, limited to in-frame rearrangements. These files lack a portion of the clones; in checked studies, under half of the deficit traces to unresolved V genes, and the cause of the others is not known. This sample holds approximately 190,000 clones; roughly 88% were observed only once. The ten largest account for around 6.6% of the sample. Sequenced sample: peripheral blood. These receptors all come from a middle-aged woman who had recovered from COVID-19.

This chain connects TRBV18 to TRBJ1-3; D is uncertain. Germline V gene lookup returns CDR1 KGHSH and CDR2 LQKENI. Trimming removed 2 bases at V and 4 bases at J, with 18 bases between. The CDR3 contains 17 residues. CDR3 in DNA: TGTGCCAGCTCACCAATCAACAGCCCGTCCCTGGGAAACACCATATATTTT. Translated: CASSPINSPSLGNTIYF.

V gene TRBV4-3 combines with J gene TRBJ1-3; D is perhaps TRBD1 (5 bases). The CDR3 loop spans 16 amino acids. Trimming took off 1 base at V and 0 bases at J, with 10 bases between the two ends. The germline gives CDR1 LGHNA, CDR2 YSLEER. CDR3 bases: TGCGCCAGCAGCCAAGGCTCTGACAGCTCTGGAAACACCATATATTTT. Protein sequence: CASSQGSDSSGNTIYF.

The rearrangement links TRBV10-3 to TRBJ1-5; D uncertain. The germline V gene has CDR1 ENHRY and CDR2 SYGVKD. The CDR3 spans 15 residues. V shed 3 bases and J shed 0 bases, with 9 bases lying between them. CDR3 amino acids: CAISDQTTSNQPQHF. The CDR3 DNA is TGTGCCATCAGTGATCAAACAACTAGCAATCAGCCCCAGCATTTT.

This rearrangement joins TRBV28 to TRBJ1-6; TRBD1 might be the D (5 bases). The CDR3 is made up of 14 amino acids. V shed 3 bases and J shed 10 bases, with 13 bases lying between them. The germline V gene encodes CDR1 MDHEN and CDR2 SYDVKM. This chain's CDR3 is CASSLGGVRSPLHF. CDR3 DNA: TGTGCCAGCAGTTTGGGGGGAGTTAGGTCACCCCTCCACTTT.

The chain is built from TRBV15 and TRBJ2-2; 12 nucleotides line up with TRBD2. This CDR3 spans 17 amino acids. J lost 5 bases, V lost 2 bases, and 6 bases had no gene match. Germline CDR1 LNHNV, CDR2 YYDKDF (reference sequence). The CDR3 loop is CATSRKLAGGETGELFF. As DNA, the CDR3 is TGTGCCACCAGCAGAAAACTAGCGGGAGGAGAAACCGGGGAGCTGTTTTTT.

The V call is TRBV7-2, the J call TRBJ2-3; D possibly corresponds to TRBD2 (6 bases). From germline, CDR1 is SGHTA and CDR2 FQGNSA. V lost 3 bases, J lost 4 bases, and 8 bases lay in between. The CDR3 spans 13 residues. In DNA form, the CDR3 reads TGTGCCAGCAGCTTCGGGAGAGCAGATACGCAGTATTTT. This gives the protein CASSFGRADTQYF. Variable domain in full (rest from reference TRBV7-2 and TRBJ2-3): GAGVSQSPSNKVTEKGKDVELRCDPISGHTALYWYRQSLGQGLEFLIYFQGNSAPDKSGLPSDRFSAERTGGSVSTLTIQRTQQEDSAVYLCASSFGRADTQYFGPGTRLTVL.

V and J are TRBV30 and TRBJ2-1; 10 bases match TRBD2. Germline values: CDR1 GTSNPN, CDR2 SVGIG (reference sequence). The CDR3 spans 15 residues. The J segment lost 10 bases and the V segment lost 4 bases, leaving 13 bases of the junction unmatched. The CDR3 nucleotides read TGTGCCTGGAATCCGGGACTAGCGTCCTTTAGGGAGCAGTTCTTC. Protein: CAWNPGLASFREQFF.

The rearrangement links TRBV27 to TRBJ1-5; D possibly corresponds to TRBD1 (5 bases). Between the trimmed V and J ends, which lost 6 bases and 6 bases, there was a span of 18 bases. Per the germline V gene, CDR1 is MNHEY and CDR2 is SMNVEV (reference sequence). There are 15 residues in the CDR3. The chain's CDR3 is CASSTGGVGIQPQHF. DNA of the CDR3: TGTGCCAGCAGCACTGGGGGGGTAGGGATTCAGCCCCAGCATTTT.

The J gene is TRBJ2-7, the V gene TRBV24-1, with 15 nucleotides matching TRBD2. The CDR3 runs 17 residues. Looked up from germline, CDR1 is KGHDR and CDR2 is SFDVKD. V gave up 12 bases and J gave up 5 bases; unmatched junction bases: 16. CDR3 sequence (DNA): TGTGCCGCCGCGTCTTTGAGCCGGACTAGCGGGAGGGACGAGCAGTACTTC. This encodes CAAASLSRTSGRDEQYF.

Details on this clone: An end of the junction does not agree with germline; a read error may underlie this. This sequence joins TRBV12-3 or TRBV12-4 and TRBJ1-2; D remains unclear. The CDR3 is 12 amino acids. The CDR3 region has the DNA TGTGCCAGCAGTTTCGGCGGTATGGGTCAAGGCTTC. Protein: CASSFGGMGQGF.

This clone was recorded once. J is TRBJ2-2 and V is TRBV9; perhaps TRBD1 as D (6 bases). Deletions cut 7 bases from V and 3 bases from J, with 7 bases between. The CDR3 consists of 12 residues. From germline, CDR1 is SGDLS and CDR2 YYNGEE. The CDR3: CASGQHTGELFF. The DNA of the CDR3 is TGTGCCAGCGGACAGCACACCGGGGAGCTGTTTTTT.

This chain joins TRBV30 and TRBJ2-7; D is undetermined. This CDR3 has 14 amino acids. Trimming removed 4 bases from V and 5 bases from J, with 18 bases in between. Germline CDR1 and CDR2: GTSNPN and SVGIG (reference sequence). CDR3 residues: CAWKLNEESHEQYF. Written as DNA, the CDR3 is TGTGCCTGGAAATTAAACGAGGAGTCCCACGAGCAGTACTTC.

This clone was observed once. The CDR3 is CASSLLAGVDEQYF. The CDR3 region has the DNA TGTGCCAGCAGCTTACTAGCGGGAGTCGACGAGCAGTACTTC. V usage is TRBV7-2 and J usage is TRBJ2-7, with TRBD2 matching over 10 bases. Germline CDR1 SGHTA, CDR2 FQGNSA. The length of the CDR3 is 14 residues. Trimming cost V 2 bases and J 5 bases; bases outside gene matches: 3. The variable domain in full, completed from reference TRBV7-2 and TRBJ2-7, reads GAGVSQSPSNKVTEKGKDVELRCDPISGHTALYWYRQSLGQGLEFLIYFQGNSAPDKSGLPSDRFSAERTGGSVSTLTIQRTQQEDSAVYLCASSLLAGVDEQYFGPGTRLTVT.